This T cell receptor beta chain was observed in a study of Graves' ophthalmopathy and Graves' hyperthyroidism. TCR beta CDR3 regions were amplified from RNA transcripts. RT-PCR was first run with HTBI primers, then multiplex PCR in a second round. One entry per CDR3 protein, called by TCRdb with MiXCR from the multiplex PCR reads. The data contain about 620,000 distinct CDR3 sequences, around a fifth of them singletons. This clonotype was picked up many times. Patients were left out if they had other autoimmune diseases, uncontrolled infections, pregnancy or lactation. Germline CDR1 and CDR2: SGHVS and FQNEAQ. The ends lost 1 base at V and 7 bases at J; junction bases unmatched: 8. The CDR3 length is 15 residues.

The chain couples TRBV7-8 to TRBJ2-7; 9 bases fit TRBD2. This receptor was obtained from a woman aged 18 to 35 with stable Graves' hyperthyroidism. Some clones in this sample may be carry-over from other donors' samples. Specimen: peripheral blood. The chain's CDR3 is CASSLGAGGPEEQYF. DNA of the CDR3: TGTGCCAGCAGCTTAGGTGCGGGAGGGCCTGAGGAGCAGTACTTC.